This TCR beta chain came from a study of blood T cell repertoires in COVID-19. There are 14 residues in the CDR3. Germline CDR1 MDHEN, CDR2 SYDVKM. The V gene lost 8 bases and the J gene lost 2 bases, with 15 bases spanning the gap. Measured with immunoSEQ multiplex PCR; TCRdb has only the in-frame clones, and not every one. The repertoire holds roughly 73,000 clones, with around 74% as singletons. The sample consisted of peripheral blood. This chain connects TRBV28 to TRBJ1-1; D gene uncertain. The receptor comes from a man aged 65 to 79 with acute or convalescent COVID-19. Here the CDR3 DNA reads TGTGCCAGCTATTCATTCCGGGGAAACACTGAAGCTTTCTTT. Its protein is CASYSFRGNTEAFF.